This T cell receptor (beta chain) came from a study of T cell changes during pregnancy in multiple sclerosis. Assay used: immunoSEQ multiplex PCR; TCRdb lists only in-frame clones, some missing. Of tens of thousands of clones listed, 75% to 95% are singletons. V dropped 6 bases and J dropped 4 bases, with 13 bases sitting between them. There are 14 residues in the CDR3. Germline CDR1 reads MDHEN; CDR2 reads SYDVKM. The chain joins TRBV28 to TRBJ1-3; D gene unclear. The sequence was collected from a female donor with multiple sclerosis, enrolled in a pregnancy study. The source was CD4+ T cells from peripheral blood mononuclear cells, collected before pregnancy. This chain's CDR3 is CASSLRTPGNTIYF. The CDR3 bases are TGTGCCAGCAGCCTCCGGACTCCCGGAAACACCATATATTTT.